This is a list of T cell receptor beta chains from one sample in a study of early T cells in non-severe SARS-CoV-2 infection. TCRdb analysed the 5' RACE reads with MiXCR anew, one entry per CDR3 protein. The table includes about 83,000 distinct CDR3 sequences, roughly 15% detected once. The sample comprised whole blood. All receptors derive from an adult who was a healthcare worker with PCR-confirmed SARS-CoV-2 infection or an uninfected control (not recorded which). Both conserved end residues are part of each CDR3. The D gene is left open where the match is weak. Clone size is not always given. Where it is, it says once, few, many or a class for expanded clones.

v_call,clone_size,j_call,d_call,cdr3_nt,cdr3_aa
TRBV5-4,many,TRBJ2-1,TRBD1,TGTGCCAGCAGCTTGGTGGACAGGGGGTATGGACAGAGATACAATGAGCAGTTCTTC,CASSLVDRGYGQRYNEQFF
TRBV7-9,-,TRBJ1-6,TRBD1,TGTGCCAGCAGCCGAACAGGGGACAATTCACCCCTCCACTTT,CASSRTGDNSPLHF
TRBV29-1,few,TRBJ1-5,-,TGCAGCGTTAAGATTTTTGGTCAGCCCCAGCATTTT,CSVKIFGQPQHF
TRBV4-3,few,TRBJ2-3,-,TGCGCCAGCAGCCAAGGGGCCACCTCCTCCACAGATACGCAGTATTTT,CASSQGATSSTDTQYF
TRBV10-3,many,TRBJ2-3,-,TGTGCCATCAGTGAGTCAGCGGATGCTAGCACAGATACGCAGTATTTT,CAISESADASTDTQYF
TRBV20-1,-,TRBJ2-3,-,TGCAGTGAACGGGGAAGCACAGATACGCAGTATTTT,CSERGSTDTQYF
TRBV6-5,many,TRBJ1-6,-,TGTGCCAGCAGTACCAGGGCTTCACCCCTCCACTTT,CASSTRASPLHF
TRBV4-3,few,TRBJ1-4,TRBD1,TGCGCCAGCAGCCAAGGGTTGAGACAGGGGCGAGAATATAGTGAAAAACTGTTTTTT,CASSQGLRQGREYSEKLFF
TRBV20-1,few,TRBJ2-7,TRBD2,TGCAGTGGAAGTAGCGGGACCTACGAGCAGTACTTC,CSGSSGTYEQYF
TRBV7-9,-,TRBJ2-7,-,TGTGCCAGCAGCCCTCCACTCAATCCATACAACGAGCAGTACTTC,CASSPPLNPYNEQYF
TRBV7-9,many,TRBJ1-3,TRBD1,TGTGCCAGCAGCTTAGTGACAGGGTTGTCCGGAAACACCATATATTTT,CASSLVTGLSGNTIYF
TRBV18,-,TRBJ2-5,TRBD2,TGTGCCAGCTCACCACCGCTAGCGGGGGGGCAAGAGACCCAGTACTTC,CASSPPLAGGQETQYF
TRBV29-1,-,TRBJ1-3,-,TGCAGCGTTGAGTCGGTTGTCAACGGAAACACCATATATTTT,CSVESVVNGNTIYF
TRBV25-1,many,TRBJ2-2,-,TGTGCCAGCAGTAAACAGACGAACACCGGGGAGCTGTTTTTT,CASSKQTNTGELFF
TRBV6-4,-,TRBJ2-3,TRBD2,TGTGCCAGCAGTGACTCGACGGGGGGGCCAGATACGCAGTATTTT,CASSDSTGGPDTQYF
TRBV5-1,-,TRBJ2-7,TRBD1,TGCGCCAGCAGCTCGACGACAGGGATGGACGAGCAGTACTTC,CASSSTTGMDEQYF
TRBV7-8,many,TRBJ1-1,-,TGTGCCAGCAGCTTAGGTCCAGTCCCCACTGAAGCTTTCTTT,CASSLGPVPTEAFF
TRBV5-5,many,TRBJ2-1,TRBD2,TGTGCCAGCAGCATACGATGGACTAGCGGGGGTTACAATGAGCAGTTCTTC,CASSIRWTSGGYNEQFF
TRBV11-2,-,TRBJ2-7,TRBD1,TGTGCCAGCAGCCATCTCCGGGACAGACCCTACGAGCAGTACTTC,CASSHLRDRPYEQYF
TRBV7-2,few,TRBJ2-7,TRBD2,TGTGCCAGCAGCTGGGAGGGCGGGTACGAGCAGTACTTC,CASSWEGGYEQYF
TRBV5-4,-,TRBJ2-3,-,TGTGCCAGCAGCTTGGCGATGGAGGATACGCAGTATTTT,CASSLAMEDTQYF
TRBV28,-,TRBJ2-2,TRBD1,TGTGCCAGCAGGATGGGACAGGTGAACACCGGGGAGCTGTTTTTT,CASRMGQVNTGELFF
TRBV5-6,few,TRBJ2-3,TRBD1,TGTGCCAGCAGCTCATACAGGGGATATACGCAGTATTTT,CASSSYRGYTQYF